One sample yielded the 13 T cell receptor beta chains listed below, sequenced in a study of monozygotic twins with cystic fibrosis. TCRdb's copy holds only in-frame clones and misses some; the assay was immunoSEQ multiplex PCR. This table holds about 15,000 clones, 95% to 97% found once. Sequencing used blood. These receptors originate from a girl aged 2 to 9 with cystic fibrosis.

This chain joins TRBV6-5 and TRBJ1-5, with D possibly being TRBD1 (5 bases). Germline V CDR1 and CDR2: MNHEY, SVGAGI. V shed 8 bases and J shed 5 bases, with 13 bases lying between them. The CDR3 spans 13 residues. In nucleotides, the CDR3 is TGTGCCAGCCAGGGAGAGGTTGATCAGCCCCAGCATTTT. Translating it yields CASQGEVDQPQHF.

V is TRBV7-9 and J is TRBJ2-3; 9 bases are shared with TRBD2. CDR3 length: 19 amino acids. Per germline, CDR1 SEHNR and CDR2 FQNEAQ (reference sequence). V was clipped by 1 base and J by 1 base; unmatched bases: 12. As DNA, the CDR3 is TGTGCCAGCAGCTTAGTTTTACTAGCGGGCGGTTTCGGCACAGATACGCAGTATTTT. It specifies CASSLVLLAGGFGTDTQYF.

The CDR3 region is CASSPRRGGETQYF. The CDR3 bases are TGTGCCAGCAGCCCGAGACGAGGGGGGGAGACCCAGTACTTC. V is TRBV11-2 and J is TRBJ2-5; the D call may be TRBD1 or TRBD2 (6 bases each). Germline CDR1 reads SGHAT; CDR2 reads FQNNGV. V was shortened by 5 bases and J by 5 bases, with 15 bases between the two germline ends. The CDR3 spans 14 residues.

The chain couples TRBV11-3 to TRBJ2-7; D remains unclear. Germline CDR1 SGHNT, CDR2 YENEEA. This CDR3 spans 13 amino acids. The V and J ends lost 1 base and 1 base respectively, with 5 bases between them. The DNA of the CDR3 is TGTGCCAGCAGCTTAGGTAGTTCCTACGAGCAGTACTTC. Translated: CASSLGSSYEQYF.

The chain uses TRBV18 and TRBJ2-5, with no clear D. Germline values: CDR1 KGHSH, CDR2 LQKENI. The CDR3 consists of 13 residues. The V and J ends lost 3 bases and 0 bases respectively, with 5 bases between them. In DNA, the CDR3 is TGTGCCAGCTCACCTGAGAACCAAGAGACCCAGTACTTC. It codes for CASSPENQETQYF.

In nucleotides, the CDR3 is TGCGCCAGCAGCAACGAAATGACAGGGGGCGGTGAGGAAAAACTGTTTTTT. This translates into CASSNEMTGGGEEKLFF. The chain uses TRBV4-1 and TRBJ1-4, with 10 bases that match TRBD1. After removal of 5 bases from V and 8 bases from J, the junction contained 14 bases not matched to a gene. This CDR3 is 17 amino acids long. From germline, CDR1 is MGHRA and CDR2 YSYEKL.

This rearrangement joins TRBV4-3 to TRBJ2-6; tentatively, D is TRBD1 or TRBD2 (5 bases each). Trimming left V 1 base short and J 0 bases short, with 16 bases between. Germline assignment: CDR1 LGHNA and CDR2 YSLEER. The CDR3 loop spans 19 amino acids. CDR3 residues: CASSQVGTGRTSGANVLTF. The CDR3 DNA follows: TGCGCCAGCAGCCAAGTTGGGACCGGCCGGACCTCTGGGGCCAACGTCCTGACTTTC.

This chain uses TRBV2 with TRBJ1-6; D remains unclear. Germline CDR1 is SNHLY and CDR2 is FYNNEI. Trimming took 1 base from V and 9 from J, leaving 7 bases between them. The CDR3 runs 13 residues. CDR3 coding DNA: TGTGCCAGCAGTGAAGAAAGGTTTTCACCCCTCCACTTT. Protein product: CASSEERFSPLHF.

This clone was picked up one time. The rearrangement uses TRBV15 and TRBJ1-2; weak D call: TRBD1 (5 bases). CDR1 and CDR2 (germline): LNHNV, YYDKDF (reference sequence). The CDR3 consists of 13 residues. V shed 0 bases and J shed 4 bases, with 6 bases lying between them. CDR3 coding DNA: TGTGCCACCAGCAGAGATAGGGGCTATGGCTACACCTTC. Its translation is CATSRDRGYGYTF.

The gene calls are TRBV7-9 and TRBJ1-1, with a possible D match to TRBD1 (5 bases). The V gene's germline CDR1 is SEHNR and CDR2 FQNEAQ (reference sequence). With 3 bases removed from V and 7 bases from J, the gap between germline ends came to 12 bases. This CDR3 has 13 amino acids. CDR3: CASSFQGGHEAFF. The CDR3 DNA reads TGTGCCAGCAGCTTCCAGGGAGGGCATGAAGCTTTCTTT.

The rearrangement uses TRBV20-1 and TRBJ1-4; D is unresolved. The V gene lost 3 bases and the J gene lost 10 bases, with 9 bases spanning the gap. CDR3 size: 11 residues. Germline CDR1 is DFQATT and CDR2 is SNEGSKA (reference sequence). Here the CDR3 reads CSAREERKLFF. The CDR3 nucleotides are TGCAGTGCTAGGGAAGAGCGAAAACTGTTTTTT.

The J gene is TRBJ2-7, the V gene TRBV6-5; D perhaps matches TRBD2 (6 bases). Germline loops: CDR1 MNHEY, CDR2 SVGAGI. The CDR3 is 16 residues long. Trimming shortened V by 0 bases and J by 2 bases, and 14 bases separated the two germline ends. This CDR3 is CASSYSTGLDPYEQYF. CDR3 DNA sequence: TGTGCCAGCAGTTACTCGACGGGACTGGACCCCTACGAGCAGTACTTC.

The V and J genes are TRBV18 and TRBJ1-2, with D possibly matching TRBD1 (6 bases). V was clipped by 3 bases and J by 4 bases, with 12 bases between them. Germline lookup yields CDR1 KGHSH and CDR2 LQKENI. This CDR3 spans 14 amino acids. CDR3 protein: CASSPQTGIYGYTF. Written as DNA, the CDR3 is TGTGCCAGCTCACCCCAGACAGGAATCTATGGCTACACCTTC.